This T cell receptor beta chain was captured in a study of molecular identifiers for immune sequencing clone quantification. Study-wide points: In CMV-specific effectors, clones above 20 copies held over 99% of molecules; naive, under 1%. Sharing of a barcode by identical TCR molecules could cause highly expanded clone sizes to be underestimated.

Preparation methods for the bulk TCR libraries were those previously described, with listed TCR primers. TCRdb processed the PCR reads anew with MiXCR; each CDR3 protein has one entry. The sample contains 250,000 to 400,000 distinct CDR3 sequences, roughly a fifth of which appear only once. The CDR3 has 12 amino acids. J gave up 9 bases and V 6 bases, and 5 bases lay outside the gene matches. Germline V lookup: CDR1 SNHLY, CDR2 FYNNEI. This clonotype was observed at least ten times. The antigen remains unidentified. The clonotype was recovered from a human donor in good health. Some libraries in this study had Jurkat cell RNA spiked in. Sequencing input: naive CD8+ T cells from blood, with Jurkat cell RNA spiked in. Subset in this sample: FACS-sorted CD8+CD4-CCR7+CD45RA+ naive T cells. This chain connects TRBV2 to TRBJ2-1; 7 nucleotides line up with TRBD2. The CDR3 DNA sequence: TGTGCCAGCAGGGGAACTAGCGCTGAGCAGTTCTTC. Amino acid sequence: CASRGTSAEQFF.